This paragraph reports one T cell receptor beta chain. These data come from a study of T-cell reconstitution after alpha-beta-depleted transplantation in children. This CDR3 is built from 18 residues. Unique molecular identifiers were built into the TCRbeta library. TCRdb called the PCR reads again in MiXCR, with one record for every CDR3 protein. The sample holds fewer than 550,000 distinct CDR3 sequences, approximately 10% seen once. Sequencing was performed on PBMCs from the stem cell graft donor, taken from the stem cell graft. The chain joins TRBV21-1 to TRBJ2-2; the table assigns TRBD2, which was not confirmed against the DNA. TRBV21-1 is recorded as a pseudogene. This clonotype originated in a human donor who donated a stem cell graft to a child with acute myeloid leukemia. The CDR3 DNA is TGTGCCAGCAGCAAAGGGACTAGCGGGAGGGCCGTAGCCGGGGAGCTGTTTTTT. Amino acids: CASSKGTSGRAVAGELFF.